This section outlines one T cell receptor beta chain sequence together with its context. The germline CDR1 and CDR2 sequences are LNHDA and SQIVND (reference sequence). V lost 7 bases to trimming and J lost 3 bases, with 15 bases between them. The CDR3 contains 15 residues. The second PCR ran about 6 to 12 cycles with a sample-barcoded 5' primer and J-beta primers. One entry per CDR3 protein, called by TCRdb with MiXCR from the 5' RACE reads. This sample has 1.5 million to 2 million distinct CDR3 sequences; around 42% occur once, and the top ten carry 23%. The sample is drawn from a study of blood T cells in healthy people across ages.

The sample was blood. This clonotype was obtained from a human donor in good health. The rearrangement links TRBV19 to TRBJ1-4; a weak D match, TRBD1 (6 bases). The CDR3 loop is CASMGTGQPNEKLFF. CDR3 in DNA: TGTGCCAGTATGGGAACAGGACAGCCTAATGAAAAACTGTTTTTT.